The 25 T cell receptor beta chains below come from one sample, sequenced in a study of blood T cells in healthy people across ages. The use of a sample-barcoded 5' primer and a J-beta primer mix characterized a second PCR of roughly 6 to 11 cycles. Via MiXCR, TCRdb re-called the 5' RACE reads, giving one row per CDR3 protein. In the table there are approximately 1.5 million distinct CDR3 sequences, around 36% of which are singletons. The sequenced sample was blood. The source of these receptors is a woman in her twenties or thirties in good health.

The CDR3 reads CASMPGQTAGRGDEQFF. The CDR3 nucleotides read TGTGCCAGCATGCCAGGACAGACCGCCGGAAGAGGGGATGAGCAGTTCTTC. V and J are TRBV6-1 and TRBJ2-1; D possibly corresponds to TRBD1 (6 bases). CDR3 length: 17 amino acids. Germline lookup yields CDR1 MNHNS and CDR2 SASEGT. The V end lost 7 bases, the J end lost 8 bases, and 27 bases lay between the germline ends.

This chain uses TRBV9 with TRBJ1-2; D is possibly TRBD1 (5 bases). CDR3 length: 13 residues. V was shortened by 5 bases and J by 2 bases, with 10 bases between the two germline ends. Germline CDR1 is SGDLS and CDR2 is YYNGEE. CDR3 amino acids: CASRGVLNYGYTF. The CDR3 region has the DNA TGTGCCAGCAGAGGGGTCTTAAACTATGGCTACACCTTC. The full variable domain, completed using reference TRBV9 and TRBJ1-2, is DSGVTQTPKHLITATGQRVTLRCSPRSGDLSVYWYQQSLDQGLQFLIQYYNGEERAKGNILERFSAQQFPDLHSELNLSSLELGDSALYFCASRGVLNYGYTFGSGTRLTVV.

V is TRBV6-1 and J is TRBJ1-2; D might be TRBD1 (5 bases). The germline V gene has CDR1 MNHNS and CDR2 SASEGT. There are 14 residues in the CDR3. Trimming shortened V by 7 bases and J by 7 bases, and 19 bases separated the two germline ends. CDR3 DNA: TGTGCCAGCAAAGAGACGGGGGGAGGAGGTGGCTACACCTTC. This gives the protein CASKETGGGGGYTF.

The sample holds many counts of this clonotype. The rearrangement joins TRBV6-5 to TRBJ2-4; 9 bases map to TRBD1. After removal of 2 bases from V and 6 bases from J, the junction contained 5 bases not matched to a gene. CDR1 and CDR2 (germline): MNHEY, SVGAGI. The CDR3 covers 15 residues. DNA for the CDR3: TGTGCCAGCAGTTACACCGGGACAGGGACAAACATTCAGTACTTC. Its protein product is CASSYTGTGTNIQYF.

The rearrangement links TRBV6-1 to TRBJ1-2; D might be TRBD1 (6 bases). The CDR3 covers 13 residues. Trimming pared 3 bases from V and 9 bases from J, leaving 14 bases between. Germline V gene sequence: CDR1 MNHNS, CDR2 SASEGT. In DNA, the CDR3 is TGTGCCAGCAGTGAGGGGCAGGGGATGAGCTACACCTTC. As protein: CASSEGQGMSYTF.

This clonotype came up a few times. The chain links TRBV5-1 to TRBJ2-5, with 8 bases lining up with TRBD1. Germline-derived CDR1 and CDR2 are SGHRS and YFSETQ. The CDR3 has 18 amino acids. The V and J ends lost 3 bases and 2 bases, in that order; junction bases with no gene match: 15. The DNA of the CDR3 is TGCGCCAGCAGCTCGGGCCCTCAATTGACAGGGGTTCAAGAGACCCAGTACTTC. It yields the protein CASSSGPQLTGVQETQYF.

The genes are TRBV5-1 and TRBJ1-2; 9 nucleotides match TRBD1. Germline CDR1 is SGHRS and CDR2 is YFSETQ. J was trimmed by 2 bases and V by 3 bases; bases with no gene match: 11. The CDR3 is 17 residues long. CDR3 region: CASSSEAPGQGNYGYTF. CDR3 nucleotides: TGCGCCAGCAGCTCGGAAGCCCCTGGACAGGGGAACTATGGCTACACCTTC.

V and J are TRBV10-3 and TRBJ2-3; no firm D call. There are 14 residues in the CDR3. In germline, CDR1 is ENHRY, CDR2 SYGVKD. V was shortened by 0 bases and J by 3 bases, with 7 bases between the two germline ends. The CDR3 spells CAISESKRTDTQYF. CDR3 DNA: TGTGCCATCAGTGAGTCGAAGCGTACAGATACGCAGTATTTT.

This clonotype was counted at least ten times. The chain has TRBV3-1 and TRBJ2-7; D ambiguous. Trimming took 4 bases from V and 5 from J, leaving 9 bases between them. There are 12 residues in the CDR3. Germline V gives CDR1 LGHDT, CDR2 YNNKEL (reference sequence). The CDR3 sequence is CASSPQGDEQYF. CDR3 DNA sequence: TGTGCCAGCAGCCCACAAGGAGACGAGCAGTACTTC.

The chain combines TRBV7-2 with TRBJ2-1; 8 bases map to TRBD1. CDR3 size: 17 residues. Germline V CDR1 and CDR2: SGHTA, FQGNSA. The J segment lost 0 bases and the V segment lost 4 bases, leaving 8 bases of the junction unmatched. CDR3 in amino acids: CASSSPTGGSSYNEQFF. CDR3 bases: TGTGCCAGCAGCTCCCCTACAGGGGGTTCCTCCTACAATGAGCAGTTCTTC.

The chain uses TRBV15 and TRBJ2-7; unclear D gene. Germline assignment: CDR1 LNHNV and CDR2 YYDKDF (reference sequence). The V end was cut by 3 bases, the J end by 2 bases, with 8 bases between. This CDR3 is 13 amino acids long. Here the CDR3 reads CATSRNRAYEQYF. The CDR3 DNA reads TGTGCCACCAGCAGGAACAGAGCCTACGAGCAGTACTTC. The complete variable domain, with remaining parts taken from reference TRBV15 and TRBJ2-7, reads DAMVIQNPRYQVTQFGKPVTLSCSQTLNHNVMYWYQQKSSQAPKLLFHYYDKDFNNEADTPDNFQSRRPNTSFCFLDIRSPGLGDTAMYLCATSRNRAYEQYFGPGTRLTVT.

Comments on this clonotype: A much bigger clone sits one base away, suggesting this may be a read error. The J gene is TRBJ2-7, the V gene TRBV4-1, with TRBD1 matching over 8 bases. Germline V lookup: CDR1 MGHRA, CDR2 YSYEKL. The CDR3 runs 13 residues. J was trimmed by 6 bases and V by 5 bases; bases with no gene match: 6. CDR3 sequence (DNA): TGCGCCAGCAGCGGACAGGGTGTCTTCGAGCAGTACTTC. Translation: CASSGQGVFEQYF.

As to this clonotype: An end of the junction differs from the germline gene, which may be a read error. The chain links TRBV11-2 to TRBJ2-3, with TRBD1 matching 10 bases. Germline V CDR1 and CDR2: SGHAT, FQNNGV. The CDR3 runs 16 residues. This CDR3 is CASSLMGGQGTDTRYF. The CDR3 region has the DNA TGTGCCAGCAGCTTAATGGGGGGACAGGGGACAGATACGCGGTATTTT.

This clonotype was seen only a few times. The chain recombines TRBV29-1 with TRBJ2-2; 8 positions agree with TRBD1. With 3 bases clipped from V and 1 base from J, the junction kept 1 base outside the gene matches. The CDR3 has 14 amino acids. Germline loops: CDR1 SQVTM, CDR2 ANQGSEA. For the CDR3, the DNA is TGCAGCGTTGACGGGACAGGGAACACCGGGGAGCTGTTTTTT. Protein: CSVDGTGNTGELFF.

The J gene is TRBJ2-6, the V gene TRBV6-1, with 10 bases that match TRBD1. V trimming: 8 bases; J trimming: 2 bases; junction bases outside the gene matches: 12. Per germline, CDR1 MNHNS and CDR2 SASEGT. The CDR3 consists of 18 residues. The CDR3 region has the DNA TGTGCCAGCGCCGTCCCGGGACAGGGGTGGACTGGGGCCAACGTCCTGACTTTC. It is translated as CASAVPGQGWTGANVLTF.

This clonotype was seen only a few times. V is TRBV13 and J is TRBJ2-7; 9 bases match TRBD1. Germline V lookup: CDR1 PRHDT, CDR2 FYEKMQ (reference sequence). The CDR3 totals 14 residues. V was pared by 5 bases and J by 5 bases, with 7 bases of the junction left unmatched. This chain's CDR3 is CASSKTGGADEQYF. CDR3 DNA sequence: TGTGCCAGCAGCAAGACAGGGGGTGCGGACGAGCAGTACTTC.

The CDR3 region is CSARRLGGSYADTQYF. CDR3 sequence (DNA): TGCAGTGCTAGAAGACTAGGGGGGTCATACGCAGATACGCAGTATTTT. The chain uses TRBV20-1 and TRBJ2-3, with D possibly called TRBD1 or TRBD2 (6 bases each). Germline V gene sequence: CDR1 DFQATT, CDR2 SNEGSKA (reference sequence). Trimming removed 2 bases at V and 4 bases at J, with 19 bases between. This CDR3 is built from 16 residues.

This clonotype appeared a few times. The chain combines TRBV6-2 or TRBV6-3 with TRBJ1-5; possibly TRBD1 for D (5 bases). Germline V gene sequence: CDR1 MNHEY, CDR2 SVGEGT. V was shortened by 6 bases and J by 0 bases, with 21 bases between the two germline ends. This CDR3 has 18 residues. CDR3 DNA: TGTGCCAGCAGCCACCCCGGAACGGGGGTCAATAGCAATCAGCCCCAGCATTTT. Its protein product is CASSHPGTGVNSNQPQHF.

The chain links TRBV20-1 to TRBJ1-1, with D uncertain. The CDR3 consists of 12 residues. The V end lost 3 bases, the J end lost 7 bases, and 12 bases lay between the germline ends. Germline CDR1 is DFQATT and CDR2 is SNEGSKA (reference sequence). The CDR3 nucleotides read TGCAGTGCTAGTCCCGCGCGGGATGAAGCTTTCTTT. Amino acids: CSASPARDEAFF.

The J gene is TRBJ2-5, the V gene TRBV7-3, with unresolved D. The tail of the sequence fits TRBJ2-7 better, so the J call may be wrong. Germline CDR1 SGHTA, CDR2 FQGTGA. This CDR3 contains 13 residues. The CDR3 nucleotides read TGTGCCAGCAGCTCCACCGCCCGTGGCGAGCAGTACTTC. Encoded protein: CASSSTARGEQYF.

There are a few counts of this clonotype. The chain combines TRBV20-1 with TRBJ1-1, with unresolved D. V was pared by 6 bases and J by 7 bases, with 12 bases between. The CDR3 runs to 11 residues. Looked up from germline, CDR1 is DFQATT and CDR2 is SNEGSKA (reference sequence). The CDR3 nucleotides read TGCAGTGCCCAACGAACCTATGAAGCTTTCTTT. Protein: CSAQRTYEAFF.

The chain combines TRBV20-1 with TRBJ1-5; TRBD1 is a possible D gene (5 bases). Trimming took off 3 bases at V and 1 base at J, with 13 bases between the two ends. The CDR3 loop spans 15 amino acids. From germline, CDR1 is DFQATT and CDR2 SNEGSKA (reference sequence). In DNA form, the CDR3 reads TGCAGTGCTAGTAAGGGACTGGAAAGCAATCAGCCCCAGCATTTT. Its translation: CSASKGLESNQPQHF.

J is TRBJ1-5 and V is TRBV7-9; 11 positions match TRBD1. With V trimmed by 6 bases and J by 6 bases, 10 bases remained unmatched. CDR1 SEHNR and CDR2 FQNEAQ come from the germline V gene (reference sequence). The CDR3 sequence is 16 residues long. The CDR3 DNA reads TGTGCCAGCAGTCATGGGGCCGGGACAGGGGGTCAGCCCCAGCATTTT. Its translation: CASSHGAGTGGQPQHF.

The chain has TRBV12-3 or TRBV12-4 and TRBJ2-7; maybe TRBD2 (6 bases). The CDR3 loop spans 15 amino acids. V dropped 8 bases and J dropped 2 bases, with 19 bases sitting between them. Written as DNA, the CDR3 is TGTGCCAGCCGGCCCGGCGGGAAGGGCACCTACGAGCAGTACTTC. This sequence encodes CASRPGGKGTYEQYF.

The CDR3 nucleotides are TGCAGTGCTAGTAAGCGGGAGGGAGAAGAGACCCAGTACTTC. Amino acid sequence: CSASKREGEETQYF. V usage is TRBV20-1 and J usage is TRBJ2-5; 10 positions match TRBD2. The V and J ends lost 3 bases and 3 bases, in that order; junction bases with no gene match: 4. Germline V gene sequence: CDR1 DFQATT, CDR2 SNEGSKA (reference sequence). The CDR3 extends over 14 amino acids.